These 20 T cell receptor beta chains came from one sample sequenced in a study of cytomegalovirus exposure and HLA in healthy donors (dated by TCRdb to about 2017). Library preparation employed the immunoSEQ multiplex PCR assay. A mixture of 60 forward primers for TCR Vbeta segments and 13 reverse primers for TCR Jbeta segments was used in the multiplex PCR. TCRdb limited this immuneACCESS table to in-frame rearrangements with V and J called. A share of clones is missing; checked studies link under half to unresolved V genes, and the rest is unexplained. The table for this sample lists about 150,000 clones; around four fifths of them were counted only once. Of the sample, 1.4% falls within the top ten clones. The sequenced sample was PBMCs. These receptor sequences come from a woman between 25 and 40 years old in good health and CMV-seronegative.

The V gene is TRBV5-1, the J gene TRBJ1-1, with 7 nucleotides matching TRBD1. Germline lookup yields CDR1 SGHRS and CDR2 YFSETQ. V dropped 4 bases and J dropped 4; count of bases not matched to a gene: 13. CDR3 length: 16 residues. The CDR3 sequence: CASSTRTGGVGTEAFF. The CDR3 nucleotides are TGCGCCAGCAGCACCCGGACAGGAGGAGTTGGCACTGAAGCTTTCTTT.

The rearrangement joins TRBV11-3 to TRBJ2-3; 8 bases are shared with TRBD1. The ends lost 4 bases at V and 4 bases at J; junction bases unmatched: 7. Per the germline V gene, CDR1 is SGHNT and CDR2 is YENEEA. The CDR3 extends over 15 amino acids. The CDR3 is CASSSGQGLSDTQYF. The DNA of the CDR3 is TGTGCCAGCAGCTCTGGACAGGGCCTATCAGATACGCAGTATTTT.

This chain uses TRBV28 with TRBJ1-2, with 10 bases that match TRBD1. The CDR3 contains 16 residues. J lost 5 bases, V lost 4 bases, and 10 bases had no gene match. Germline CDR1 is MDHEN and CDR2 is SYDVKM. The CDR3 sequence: CASSSTGTGELYGYTF. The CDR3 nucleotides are TGTGCCAGCAGTTCCACCGGGACAGGGGAATTATATGGCTACACCTTC.

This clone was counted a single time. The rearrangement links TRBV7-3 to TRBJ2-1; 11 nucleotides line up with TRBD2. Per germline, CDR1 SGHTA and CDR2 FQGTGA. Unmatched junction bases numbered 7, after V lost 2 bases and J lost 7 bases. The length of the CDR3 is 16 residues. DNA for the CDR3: TGTGCCAGCAGCTTAGCCCTAGCGGGGGGCCGAAATGAGCAGTTCTTC. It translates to CASSLALAGGRNEQFF.

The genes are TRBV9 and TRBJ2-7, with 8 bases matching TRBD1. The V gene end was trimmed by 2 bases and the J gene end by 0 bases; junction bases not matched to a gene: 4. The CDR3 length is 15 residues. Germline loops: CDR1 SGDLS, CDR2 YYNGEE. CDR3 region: CASSVSTGDSYEQYF. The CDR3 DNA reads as TGTGCCAGCAGCGTTTCGACAGGGGACTCCTACGAGCAGTACTTC.

CDR3 nucleotide sequence: TGCGCCAGCAGCGCCCCGGGACAGGGGGCAACTTTCTTT. Encoded protein: CASSAPGQGATFF. V gene TRBV5-1 combines with J gene TRBJ1-1, with 12 bases matching TRBD1. The CDR3 is 13 residues long. Losses at the gene ends were 4 bases for V and 12 bases for J; bases not matched to a gene: 7. The V gene's germline CDR1 is SGHRS and CDR2 YFSETQ.

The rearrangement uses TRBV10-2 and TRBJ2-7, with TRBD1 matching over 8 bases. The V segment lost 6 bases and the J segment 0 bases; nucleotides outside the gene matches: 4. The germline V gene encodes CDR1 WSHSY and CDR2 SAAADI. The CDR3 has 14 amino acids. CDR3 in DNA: TGCGCCAGCAGGAGAGGACAGGGCTCCTACGAGCAGTACTTC. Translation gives CASRRGQGSYEQYF.

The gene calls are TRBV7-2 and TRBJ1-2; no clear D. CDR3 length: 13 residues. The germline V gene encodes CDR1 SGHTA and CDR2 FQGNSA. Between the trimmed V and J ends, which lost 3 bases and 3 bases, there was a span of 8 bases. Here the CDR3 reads CASSFYGDYGYTF. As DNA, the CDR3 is TGTGCCAGCAGCTTCTATGGAGACTATGGCTACACCTTC.

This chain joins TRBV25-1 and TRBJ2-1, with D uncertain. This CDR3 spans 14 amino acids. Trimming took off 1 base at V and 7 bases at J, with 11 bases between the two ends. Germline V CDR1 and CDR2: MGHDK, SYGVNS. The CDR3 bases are TGTGCCAGCAGTGAATCTCCCTTCGGGAATGAGCAGTTCTTC. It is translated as CASSESPFGNEQFF.

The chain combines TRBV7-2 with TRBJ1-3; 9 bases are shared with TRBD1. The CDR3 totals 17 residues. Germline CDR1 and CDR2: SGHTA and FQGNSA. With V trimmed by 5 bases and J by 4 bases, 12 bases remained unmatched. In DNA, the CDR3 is TGTGCCAGCAGCGTGGTTCTGGGACAGGGACTAGGAAACACCATATATTTT. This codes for CASSVVLGQGLGNTIYF.

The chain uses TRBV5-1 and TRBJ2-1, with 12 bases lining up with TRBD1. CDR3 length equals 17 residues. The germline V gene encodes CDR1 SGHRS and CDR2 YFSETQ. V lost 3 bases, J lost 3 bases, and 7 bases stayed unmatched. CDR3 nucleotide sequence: TGCGCCAGCAGCTACATCGGGACAGGGGGCGTCTACAATGAGCAGTTCTTC. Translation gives CASSYIGTGGVYNEQFF.

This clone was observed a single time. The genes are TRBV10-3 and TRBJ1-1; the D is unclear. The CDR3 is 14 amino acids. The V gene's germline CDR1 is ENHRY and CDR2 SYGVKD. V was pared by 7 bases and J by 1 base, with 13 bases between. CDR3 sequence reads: CAITGGRRNTEAFF. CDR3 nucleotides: TGTGCCATCACGGGAGGCAGGAGGAACACTGAAGCTTTCTTT.

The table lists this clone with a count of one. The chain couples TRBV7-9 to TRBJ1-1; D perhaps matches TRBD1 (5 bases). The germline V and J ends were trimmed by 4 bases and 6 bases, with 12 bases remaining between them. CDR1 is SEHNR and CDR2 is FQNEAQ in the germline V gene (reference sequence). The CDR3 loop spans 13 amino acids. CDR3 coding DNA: TGTGCCAGCAGCTATACAGGTCCCTCTGAAGCTTTCTTT. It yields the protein CASSYTGPSEAFF.

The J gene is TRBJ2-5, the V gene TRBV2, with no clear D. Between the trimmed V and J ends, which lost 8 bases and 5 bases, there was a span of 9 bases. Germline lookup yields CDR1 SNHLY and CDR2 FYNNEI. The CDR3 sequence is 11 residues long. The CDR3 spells CASHLAETQYF. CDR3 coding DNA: TGTGCCAGCCATCTCGCGGAGACCCAGTACTTC.

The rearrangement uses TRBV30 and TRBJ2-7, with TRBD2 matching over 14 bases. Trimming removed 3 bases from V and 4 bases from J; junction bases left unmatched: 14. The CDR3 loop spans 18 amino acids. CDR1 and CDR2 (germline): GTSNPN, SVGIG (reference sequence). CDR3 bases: TGTGCCTGGAGGCTGGAATTGGGACTAGCGGGGGAGCTATACGAGCAGTACTTC. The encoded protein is CAWRLELGLAGELYEQYF. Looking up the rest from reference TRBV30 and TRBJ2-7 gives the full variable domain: SQTIHQWPATLVQPVGSPLSLECTVEGTSNPNLYWYRQAAGRGLQLLFYSVGIGQISSEVPQNLSASRPQDRQFILSSKKLLLSDSGFYLCAWRLELGLAGELYEQYFGPGTRLTVT.

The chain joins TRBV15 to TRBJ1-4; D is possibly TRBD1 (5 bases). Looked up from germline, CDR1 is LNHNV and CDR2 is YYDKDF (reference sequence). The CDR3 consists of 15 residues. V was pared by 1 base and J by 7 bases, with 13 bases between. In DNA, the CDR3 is TGTGCCACCAGCAGAGGGGGCAGGGAAAGTGAAAAACTGTTTTTT. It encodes CATSRGGRESEKLFF. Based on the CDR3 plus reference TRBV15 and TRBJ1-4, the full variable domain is DAMVIQNPRYQVTQFGKPVTLSCSQTLNHNVMYWYQQKSSQAPKLLFHYYDKDFNNEADTPDNFQSRRPNTSFCFLDIRSPGLGDTAMYLCATSRGGRESEKLFFGSGTQLSVL.

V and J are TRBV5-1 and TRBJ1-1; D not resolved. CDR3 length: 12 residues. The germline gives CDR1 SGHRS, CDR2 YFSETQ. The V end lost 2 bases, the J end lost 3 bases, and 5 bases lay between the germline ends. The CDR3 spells CASSFEDTEAFF. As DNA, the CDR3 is TGCGCCAGCAGCTTCGAGGACACTGAAGCTTTCTTT.

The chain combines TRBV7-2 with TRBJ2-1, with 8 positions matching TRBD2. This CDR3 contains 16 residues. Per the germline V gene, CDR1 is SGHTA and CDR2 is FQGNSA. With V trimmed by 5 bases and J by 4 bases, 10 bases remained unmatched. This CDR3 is CASSAGLAPVYNEQFF. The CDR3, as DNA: TGTGCCAGCAGCGCCGGACTAGCTCCCGTTTACAATGAGCAGTTCTTC.

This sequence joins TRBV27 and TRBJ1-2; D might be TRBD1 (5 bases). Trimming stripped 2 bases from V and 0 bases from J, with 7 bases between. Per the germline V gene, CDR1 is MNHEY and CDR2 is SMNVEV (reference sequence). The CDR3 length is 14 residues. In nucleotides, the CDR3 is TGTGCCAGCAGTTTAGGGGCGCCTAACTATGGCTACACCTTC. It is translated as CASSLGAPNYGYTF.

The CDR3 sequence: CAWSPRGSYEQYF. DNA of the CDR3: TGTGCCTGGAGCCCCAGGGGCTCCTACGAGCAGTACTTC. This chain uses TRBV30 with TRBJ2-7, with D tentatively TRBD1 (6 bases). There are 13 residues in the CDR3. The ends were cut back, 3 bases at V and 0 bases at J, with 9 bases in the middle. Germline lookup yields CDR1 GTSNPN and CDR2 SVGIG (reference sequence).